The 24 T cell receptor beta chains below come from one sample, sequenced in a study of cytomegalovirus exposure and HLA in healthy donors. Both 60 Vbeta primers and 13 Jbeta primers went into the PCR. Assay used: immunoSEQ multiplex PCR; TCRdb lists only in-frame clones, some missing. The sample gives about 140,000 clones, about 75% of which show up once; 1.5% to 2% is in the top ten. Material: PBMCs. The receptors shown here come from a woman aged 30 to 39 in good health and CMV-seronegative.

This CDR3 reads CASSPSYSGTTTEAFF. The CDR3 region has the DNA TGTGCCAGCAGCCCCAGTTATTCCGGGACAACCACTGAAGCTTTCTTT. The chain links TRBV13 to TRBJ1-1, with D perhaps matching TRBD1 (6 bases). V lost 5 bases and J 4 bases, leaving 20 bases between the germline ends. Germline assignment: CDR1 PRHDT and CDR2 FYEKMQ (reference sequence). The CDR3 sequence is 16 residues long. Together with reference TRBV13 and TRBJ1-1, the CDR3 gives the full variable domain: AAGVIQSPRHLIKEKRETATLKCYPIPRHDTVYWYQQGPGQDPQFLISFYEKMQSDKGSIPDRFSAQQFSDYHSELNMSSLELGDSALYFCASSPSYSGTTTEAFFGQGTRLTVV.

The chain joins TRBV18 to TRBJ2-5; D unclear. Germline V gene lookup returns CDR1 KGHSH and CDR2 LQKENI. The CDR3 is made up of 13 amino acids. With 5 bases removed from V and 3 bases from J, the gap between germline ends came to 10 bases. In DNA form, the CDR3 reads TGTGCCAGCTCATTACGAGGAAAAGAGACCCAGTACTTC. Amino acid sequence: CASSLRGKETQYF.

CDR3 region: CATPGGRGGREQYV. The CDR3 coding sequence is TGTGCCACTCCGGGGGGCAGGGGAGGAAGGGAGCAGTACGTC. This chain links TRBV28 with TRBJ2-7; D perhaps matches TRBD2 (7 bases). Per germline, CDR1 MDHEN and CDR2 SYDVKM. Trimming took 10 bases from V and 7 from J, leaving 23 bases between them. The CDR3 loop spans 14 amino acids.

V and J are TRBV28 and TRBJ2-1; 7 nucleotides match TRBD2. Looked up from germline, CDR1 is MDHEN and CDR2 is SYDVKM. This CDR3 region has 16 residues. Losses at the gene ends were 3 bases for V and 0 bases for J; bases not matched to a gene: 5. The CDR3 here is CASSLASGFSYNEQFF. Written as DNA, the CDR3 is TGTGCCAGCAGTTTGGCTAGCGGATTCTCCTACAATGAGCAGTTCTTC.

The V call is TRBV5-4, the J call TRBJ1-2; weak D call: TRBD1 (5 bases). Trimming shortened V by 0 bases and J by 8 bases, and 8 bases separated the two germline ends. Germline values: CDR1 SGHNT, CDR2 YYREEE (reference sequence). The CDR3 covers 12 residues. CDR3 region: CASSLAGWGYTF. The DNA for the CDR3 is TGTGCCAGCAGCTTGGCAGGGTGGGGCTACACCTTC.

Regarding this clone: Given a much more abundant clone one base away, this may be a read error. This chain uses TRBV5-1 with TRBJ1-1; a possible D gene is TRBD1 (5 bases). The CDR3 runs 14 residues. Trimming left V 0 bases short and J 0 bases short, with 6 bases between. Germline V lookup: CDR1 SGHRS, CDR2 YFSETQ. CDR3 amino acids: CASSLDRLNTEAFF. The CDR3 DNA reads as TGCGCCAGCAGCTTGGACAGGTTGAACACTGAAGCTTTCTTT.

This chain joins TRBV4-2 and TRBJ2-6; 14 bases match TRBD2. The trim removed 2 bases at V and 2 bases at J, leaving 8 bases unmatched. This CDR3 has 20 residues. The germline CDR1 and CDR2 sequences are LGHNA and YNFKEQ. The CDR3 spells CASSQPGLAGGPPGANVLTF. The CDR3 nucleotides are TGTGCCAGCAGCCAACCCGGACTAGCGGGAGGCCCTCCTGGGGCCAACGTCCTGACTTTC.

The chain employs TRBV30 and TRBJ2-7, with 7 positions matching TRBD1. The CDR3 has 11 amino acids. In germline, CDR1 is GTSNPN, CDR2 SVGIG (reference sequence). The J segment lost 11 bases and the V segment lost 3 bases, leaving 7 bases of the junction unmatched. The CDR3 DNA reads as TGTGCCTGGAGAGGAGTTGGACAGGAGTACTTC. Residues: CAWRGVGQEYF.

V and J are TRBV10-1 and TRBJ2-7; 8 nucleotides line up with TRBD2. Unmatched junction bases numbered 16, after V lost 6 bases and J lost 0 bases. The V gene's germline CDR1 is WNHNN and CDR2 SYGVQD (reference sequence). CDR3 size: 18 residues. In DNA, the CDR3 is TGCGCCAGCAGCCCTCGGAGGCTAGCGGGTAGGAGCTCCTACGAGCAGTACTTC. Translated: CASSPRRLAGRSSYEQYF.

The CDR3 region is CASSADRTGTQYF. The CDR3, as DNA: TGTGCCAGCAGCGCCGACCGCACGGGGACCCAGTACTTC. The chain uses TRBV7-3 and TRBJ2-5, with unresolved D. The CDR3 has 13 amino acids. Germline V gene data show CDR1 as SGHTA and CDR2 as FQGTGA. V lost 5 bases and J 7 bases, leaving 14 bases between the germline ends.

The chain employs TRBV19 and TRBJ2-2; 7 bases line up with TRBD1. V shed 0 bases, J shed 2 bases, and the junction held 6 bases outside the gene matches. This CDR3 region has 17 residues. Germline V gene sequence: CDR1 LNHDA, CDR2 SQIVND (reference sequence). The DNA of the CDR3 is TGTGCCAGTAGTATAGATCGAAGGGGGCCCAACACCGGGGAGCTGTTTTTT. It yields the protein CASSIDRRGPNTGELFF.

The rearrangement joins TRBV19 to TRBJ1-2; TRBD1 is a possible D gene (6 bases). The CDR3 runs 14 residues. Trimming removed 7 bases from V and 5 bases from J, with 17 bases in between. The germline CDR1 and CDR2 sequences are LNHDA and SQIVND (reference sequence). CDR3 in amino acids: CASNGGRDKYGYTF. CDR3 DNA sequence: TGTGCCAGTAACGGAGGTCGGGACAAATATGGCTACACCTTC.

This rearrangement joins TRBV4-2 to TRBJ2-1, with TRBD2 matching 10 bases. CDR3 length: 18 amino acids. The trim removed 4 bases at V and 1 base at J, leaving 10 bases unmatched. Germline-derived CDR1 and CDR2 are LGHNA and YNFKEQ. Here the CDR3 reads CASSPHASGSLSYNEQFF. In DNA, the CDR3 is TGTGCCAGCAGCCCTCACGCTAGCGGGAGCCTTTCCTACAATGAGCAGTTCTTC.

The table lists this clone with a count of one. This rearrangement joins TRBV19 to TRBJ2-5; 10 bases fit TRBD1. The junction had 3 bases not matched to a gene; V was cut back by 6 bases and J by 5 bases. Per germline, CDR1 LNHDA and CDR2 SQIVND (reference sequence). The CDR3 consists of 13 residues. CDR3 residues: CASRGTGEETQYF. Written as DNA, the CDR3 is TGTGCCAGTAGGGGGACAGGGGAGGAGACCCAGTACTTC.

The chain has TRBV4-2 and TRBJ2-3; 10 positions match TRBD2. J was trimmed by 1 base and V by 0 bases; bases with no gene match: 7. From germline, CDR1 is LGHNA and CDR2 YNFKEQ. CDR3 length: 18 residues. CDR3 DNA: TGTGCCAGCAGCCAAGAGGCTAGCGGGAGTAGGGGCACAGATACGCAGTATTTT. This codes for CASSQEASGSRGTDTQYF.

The chain uses TRBV27 and TRBJ1-1, with D unresolved. With 5 bases removed from V and 5 bases from J, the gap between germline ends came to 27 bases. Germline CDR1 MNHEY, CDR2 SMNVEV (reference sequence). This CDR3 is built from 18 residues. The CDR3 protein is CASSHNPRVEGRKTEAFF. CDR3 bases: TGTGCCAGCAGTCACAACCCTCGCGTGGAAGGGAGGAAGACTGAAGCTTTCTTT.

J is TRBJ2-2 and V is TRBV7-2; 11 nucleotides line up with TRBD1. CDR3 length: 15 amino acids. V shed 3 bases and J 6 bases; nucleotides not matched to a gene: 3. Germline V gene lookup returns CDR1 SGHTA and CDR2 FQGNSA. The CDR3 is CASSFGQGAAGELFF. The CDR3, as DNA: TGTGCCAGCAGCTTTGGACAGGGGGCAGCCGGGGAGCTGTTTTTT.

This clone showed up just a few times. This chain connects TRBV7-2 to TRBJ2-1, with D perhaps TRBD2 (6 bases). This CDR3 is 15 amino acids long. Germline CDR1 and CDR2: SGHTA and FQGNSA. V dropped 5 bases and J dropped 1 base, with 12 bases sitting between them. Here the CDR3 reads CASSLTGVSYNEQFF. CDR3 in DNA: TGTGCCAGCAGCCTAACGGGGGTTTCCTACAATGAGCAGTTCTTC.

The chain employs TRBV4-2 and TRBJ2-3; 14 bases agree with TRBD2. Germline V CDR1 and CDR2: LGHNA, YNFKEQ. The CDR3 consists of 17 residues. The V gene end was trimmed by 5 bases and the J gene end by 1 base; junction bases not matched to a gene: 5. The CDR3 DNA reads TGTGCCAGCAGCTCTCCGGGACTAGCGGGAGGCACAGATACGCAGTATTTT. The encoded protein is CASSSPGLAGGTDTQYF.

The V and J genes are TRBV7-2 and TRBJ1-2; TRBD1 matches at 8 bases. The CDR3 extends over 13 amino acids. CDR1 and CDR2 (germline): SGHTA, FQGNSA. The V gene end was trimmed by 3 bases and the J gene end by 6 bases; junction bases not matched to a gene: 3. The CDR3 nucleotides are TGTGCCAGCAGCTTGCAACAGGGGGATGGCTACACCTTC. This codes for CASSLQQGDGYTF. The full variable domain, completed using reference TRBV7-2 and TRBJ1-2, is GAGVSQSPSNKVTEKGKDVELRCDPISGHTALYWYRQSLGQGLEFLIYFQGNSAPDKSGLPSDRFSAERTGGSVSTLTIQRTQQEDSAVYLCASSLQQGDGYTFGSGTRLTVV.

The rearrangement links TRBV18 to TRBJ1-5, with D perhaps matching TRBD1 (6 bases). Germline CDR1 and CDR2: KGHSH and LQKENI. V shed 3 bases and J shed 5 bases, with 11 bases lying between them. The CDR3 sequence is 14 residues long. For the CDR3, the DNA is TGTGCCAGCTCACCGGACAGCTACTATCAGCCCCAGCATTTT. Amino acid sequence: CASSPDSYYQPQHF.

This chain connects TRBV27 to TRBJ1-2; 7 bases fit TRBD1. Germline V gives CDR1 MNHEY, CDR2 SMNVEV (reference sequence). The CDR3 loop spans 13 amino acids. The trim removed 6 bases at V and 3 bases at J, leaving 4 bases unmatched. The CDR3 spells CASSFGTDYGYTF. CDR3 coding DNA: TGTGCCAGCAGCTTCGGGACAGACTATGGCTACACCTTC.

The V gene is TRBV7-2, the J gene TRBJ1-1; D perhaps matches TRBD1 (6 bases). From germline, CDR1 is SGHTA and CDR2 FQGNSA. This CDR3 is built from 16 residues. Trimming took off 1 base at V and 4 bases at J, with 16 bases between the two ends. The chain's CDR3 is CASSLEWGRGITEAFF. CDR3 coding DNA: TGTGCCAGCAGCTTAGAATGGGGCAGGGGAATCACTGAAGCTTTCTTT.

This chain links TRBV29-1 with TRBJ2-7; TRBD1 might be the D (5 bases). Deletions cut 4 bases from V and 7 bases from J, with 20 bases between. Germline lookup yields CDR1 SQVTM and CDR2 ANQGSEA. The CDR3 is 14 residues long. The CDR3: CSVVVRDSMGEQYF. The DNA of the CDR3 is TGCAGCGTTGTCGTCCGCGACAGTATGGGGGAGCAGTACTTC.